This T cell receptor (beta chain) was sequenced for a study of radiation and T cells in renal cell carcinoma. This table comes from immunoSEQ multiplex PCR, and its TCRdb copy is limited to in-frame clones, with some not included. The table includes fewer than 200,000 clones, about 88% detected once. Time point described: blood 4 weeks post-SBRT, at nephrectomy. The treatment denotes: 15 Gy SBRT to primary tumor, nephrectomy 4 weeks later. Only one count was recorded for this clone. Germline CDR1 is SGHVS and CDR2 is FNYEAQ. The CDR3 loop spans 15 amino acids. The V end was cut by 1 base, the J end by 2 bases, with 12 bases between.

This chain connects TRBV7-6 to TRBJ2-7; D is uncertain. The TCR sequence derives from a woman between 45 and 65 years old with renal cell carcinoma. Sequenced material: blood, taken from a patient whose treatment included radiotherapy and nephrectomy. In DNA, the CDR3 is TGTGCCAGCAGCTTAGAAGCCAGTGACACCTACGAGCAGTACTTC. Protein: CASSLEASDTYEQYF.